This T cell receptor beta chain was captured in a study of radiation and T cells in renal cell carcinoma. Study overall: Nephrectomy followed 15 Gy stereotactic body radiation by 4 weeks.

Regarding this clone: Its matching antigen is unknown.

CDR3 length: 16 amino acids. CDR1 and CDR2 from the germline V gene are SGHDT and YYEEEE. Trimming cost V 4 bases and J 5 bases, with 21 bases left between them. Sample time point: baseline pretreatment blood. The treatment: 15 Gy SBRT to primary tumor, nephrectomy 4 weeks later. This renal cell carcinoma was of the clear cell type. Whole-study results and caveats: In blood, top tumor clones expanded by 2 weeks, shrinking by 4.

Sequencing was performed with immunoSEQ multiplex PCR; in TCRdb, only in-frame clones are kept and a portion is missing. The data hold about 49,000 clones, with about 83% observed a single time. This specimen consisted of blood, obtained from a patient whose treatment included radiotherapy and nephrectomy. The source is a woman between 65 and 79 years old with renal cell carcinoma. This chain joins TRBV5-6 and TRBJ2-5; D is perhaps TRBD2 (6 bases). In DNA, the CDR3 is TGTGCCAGCAGCGAGCCCACCGGGACTGTGGGGGAGACCCAGTACTTC. Protein product: CASSEPTGTVGETQYF.